This TCR beta chain was sequenced during a study of naive and memory T cell subsets. This clonotype was observed a few times. This may be a read error: a much more frequent sequence differs by one nucleotide. Ligated cDNA underwent four rounds of PCR with nested alpha and beta constant region primers and SP2. Alpha and beta constant region primers primed reverse transcription for blood and skin samples. TCRdb itself ran the UMI-ligation and nested PCR reads through MiXCR, one entry per CDR3 protein. The sample lists around 24,000 distinct CDR3 sequences; roughly 5.5% were seen once. Germline trimming cut 5 bases from V and 4 bases from J; bases unmatched to any gene: 4. Germline CDR1 and CDR2: SNHLY and FYNNEI. The CDR3 is made up of 13 amino acids. An oligonucleotide containing a UMI was ligated to the 3' end of TCR cDNA.

The sequencing sample was made of blood. The TCR was taken from an adult in good health. V and J are TRBV2 and TRBJ1-1; 7 positions match TRBD1. The CDR3 coding sequence is TGTGCCAGCAGTAACAGGGGCGGCACTGAAGCTTTCTTT. Its protein is CASSNRGGTEAFF.